One sample yielded the 11 T cell receptor beta chains listed below, sequenced in a study of Graves' ophthalmopathy and Graves' hyperthyroidism. Amplified TCR beta CDR3 regions were obtained using RNA transcripts as template. The library came from an HTBI-primed first-round RT-PCR and a second-round multiplex PCR. TCRdb called the multiplex PCR reads again in MiXCR, with one record for every CDR3 protein. The repertoire consists of approximately 540,000 distinct CDR3 sequences, with under 45% occurring once and the leading ten covering roughly 4.5%. The sample taken for sequencing was peripheral blood or thyroid tissue (not recorded which). The receptors were gathered from an adult man with Graves' hyperthyroidism.

This clonotype was observed a few times. The chain joins TRBV5-4 to TRBJ1-6; TRBD1 is a possible D gene (5 bases). V was clipped by 4 bases and J by 5 bases, with 13 bases between them. The length of the CDR3 is 15 residues. Per germline, CDR1 SGHNT and CDR2 YYREEE (reference sequence). The CDR3 nucleotides read TGTGCCAGCAGCCCAGGCGGGACTAATAATTCACCCCTCCACTTT. This translates into CASSPGGTNNSPLHF.

Worth noting for this clonotype: The germline gene is not matched at one end of the junction; a read error may be the cause. The chain carries TRBV10-3 and TRBJ2-6; D perhaps matches TRBD1 (6 bases). The CDR3 is 15 amino acids. CDR1 and CDR2 from the germline V gene are ENHRY and SYGVKD. The CDR3 sequence is CAISDGGSGANALTF. The CDR3 DNA follows: TGTGCCATCAGCGATGGGGGCTCTGGGGCCAACGCCCTGACTTTC.

This clonotype has a handful of counts. The V call is TRBV20-1, the J call TRBJ2-3; D ambiguous. Per the germline V gene, CDR1 is DFQATT and CDR2 is SNEGSKA (reference sequence). The CDR3 has 14 residues. The V gene lost 6 bases and the J gene lost 0 bases, with 13 bases spanning the gap. This chain's CDR3 is CSARSRLSTDTQYF. CDR3 bases: TGCAGTGCCCGGAGCAGACTGAGCACAGATACGCAGTATTTT.

The V and J genes are TRBV7-2 and TRBJ2-7; 7 bases are a match to TRBD2. The CDR3 has 18 amino acids. V trimming: 0 bases; J trimming: 5 bases; junction bases outside the gene matches: 16. CDR1 SGHTA and CDR2 FQGNSA come from the germline V gene. This CDR3 reads CASSLAPNGEGWVDEQYF. The CDR3 DNA is TGTGCCAGCAGCTTAGCGCCGAACGGGGAGGGATGGGTCGACGAGCAGTACTTC.

V and J are TRBV24-1 and TRBJ1-5; a weak D match, TRBD1 (5 bases). Germline V lookup: CDR1 KGHDR, CDR2 SFDVKD. V lost 4 bases and J lost 0, with 12 bases in between. This CDR3 is built from 16 residues. The CDR3 here is CATSDPDKISNQPQHF. The DNA for the CDR3 is TGTGCCACCAGTGACCCGGACAAGATTAGCAATCAGCCCCAGCATTTT.

This clonotype was detected a few times. This chain connects TRBV5-4 to TRBJ2-7; possibly TRBD1 for D (5 bases). Germline V lookup: CDR1 SGHNT, CDR2 YYREEE (reference sequence). The CDR3 length is 13 residues. V was trimmed by 4 bases and J by 2 bases, leaving 10 bases between them. CDR3 DNA: TGTGCCAGCAGCAAGGACATCGCCTACGAGCAGTACTTC. Protein: CASSKDIAYEQYF.

This clonotype was recorded at least ten times. The chain recombines TRBV4-1 with TRBJ2-5, with D possibly TRBD2 on 6 matching bases. From germline, CDR1 is MGHRA and CDR2 YSYEKL. The CDR3 consists of 15 residues. The V and J ends lost 0 bases and 4 bases respectively, with 12 bases between them. For the CDR3, the DNA is TGCGCCAGCAGCCAAGATCCTGGAGGGTTAGAGACCCAGTACTTC. Translating gives CASSQDPGGLETQYF.

This clonotype came up a few times. CDR3: CASSLQGAQYF. The CDR3 bases are TGTGCCAGCAGTTTACAGGGGGCGCAGTACTTC. This chain joins TRBV12-3 or TRBV12-4 and TRBJ2-5; TRBD1 matches 8 bases. The CDR3 totals 11 residues. V lost 2 bases and J lost 11; bases outside the gene matches: 1.

A few counts support this clonotype. The CDR3: CAWSVRTAYEQYF. The DNA for the CDR3 is TGTGCCTGGAGTGTAAGGACAGCCTACGAGCAGTACTTC. V and J are TRBV30 and TRBJ2-7; D perhaps matches TRBD1 (6 bases). Trimming took off 0 bases at V and 2 bases at J, with 8 bases between the two ends. CDR1 and CDR2 from the germline V gene are GTSNPN and SVGIG (reference sequence). The CDR3 runs to 13 residues.

V usage is TRBV5-1 and J usage is TRBJ2-5, with 7 nucleotides matching TRBD1. The germline gives CDR1 SGHRS, CDR2 YFSETQ. The CDR3 totals 14 residues. With V trimmed by 0 bases and J by 9 bases, 8 bases remained unmatched. For the CDR3, the DNA is TGCGCCAGCAGCTTGGTAGGGGGCGAGGAGGCCCAGTACTTC. Amino acids: CASSLVGGEEAQYF.

V and J are TRBV15 and TRBJ2-2; tentative D call: TRBD2 (6 bases). The CDR3 extends over 14 amino acids. The V end was cut by 4 bases, the J end by 5 bases, with 11 bases between. Germline V CDR1 and CDR2: LNHNV, YYDKDF (reference sequence). Written as DNA, the CDR3 is TGTGCCACCAGCAAACGGGACTCAACCGGGGAGCTGTTTTTT. Protein product: CATSKRDSTGELFF.